The entry below describes one T cell receptor beta chain. CDR3 size: 16 residues. Germline V gene data show CDR1 as MGHRA and CDR2 as YSYEKL. V shed 0 bases and J shed 0 bases, with 9 bases lying between them. These data originate in a study of blood T cell repertoires in COVID-19. For the study at large: The origin of the acute and convalescent COVID-19 samples was the United States, Italy and Spain.

Some clones are missing from TCRdb's copy, which holds only in-frame ones; the method was immunoSEQ multiplex PCR. Here the sample spans roughly 170,000 clones, 86% being singletons. This sequence originates from a man in his sixties or seventies with active or convalescent COVID-19. Sequenced: peripheral blood. The V call is TRBV4-1, the J call TRBJ1-3; the D is unclear. The CDR3, as DNA: TGCGCCAGCAGCCAAGATTCCTATAGCTCTGGAAACACCATATATTTT. Its protein product is CASSQDSYSSGNTIYF.